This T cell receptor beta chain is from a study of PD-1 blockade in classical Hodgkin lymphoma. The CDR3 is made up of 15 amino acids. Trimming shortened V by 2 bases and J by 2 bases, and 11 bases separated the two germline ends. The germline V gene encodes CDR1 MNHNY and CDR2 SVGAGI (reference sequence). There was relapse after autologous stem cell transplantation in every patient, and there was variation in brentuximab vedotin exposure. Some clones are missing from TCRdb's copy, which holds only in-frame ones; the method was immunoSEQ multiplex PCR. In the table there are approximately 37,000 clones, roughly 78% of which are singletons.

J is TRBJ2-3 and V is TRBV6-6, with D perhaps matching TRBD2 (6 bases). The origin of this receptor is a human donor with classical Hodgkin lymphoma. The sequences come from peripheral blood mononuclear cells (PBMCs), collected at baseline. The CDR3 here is CASSYRDSFTDTQYF. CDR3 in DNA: TGTGCCAGCAGTTACCGGGACTCTTTCACAGATACGCAGTATTTT.